There are a few counts of the clone carrying this T cell receptor beta chain. The sample comes from a study of blood T cells in healthy people across ages. This CDR3 spans 14 amino acids. Deletions cut 3 bases from V and 3 bases from J, with 13 bases between. Germline values: CDR1 DFQATT, CDR2 SNEGSKA (reference sequence). With a J-beta primer mix and a sample-barcoded 5' primer, a second PCR ran about 6 to 11 cycles. TCRdb re-analysed the 5' RACE reads in MiXCR, keeping a single row per CDR3 protein. The table includes 600,000 or so distinct CDR3 sequences, 25% to 30% detected once. Specimen: blood. The clonotype originates from a woman aged 80 or over in good health. The chain uses TRBV20-1 and TRBJ2-3, with D possibly called TRBD1 or TRBD2 (5 bases each). CDR3 nucleotides: TGCAGTGCTAGTCCGGGACCTGGGACAGATACGCAGTATTTT. It translates to CSASPGPGTDTQYF.